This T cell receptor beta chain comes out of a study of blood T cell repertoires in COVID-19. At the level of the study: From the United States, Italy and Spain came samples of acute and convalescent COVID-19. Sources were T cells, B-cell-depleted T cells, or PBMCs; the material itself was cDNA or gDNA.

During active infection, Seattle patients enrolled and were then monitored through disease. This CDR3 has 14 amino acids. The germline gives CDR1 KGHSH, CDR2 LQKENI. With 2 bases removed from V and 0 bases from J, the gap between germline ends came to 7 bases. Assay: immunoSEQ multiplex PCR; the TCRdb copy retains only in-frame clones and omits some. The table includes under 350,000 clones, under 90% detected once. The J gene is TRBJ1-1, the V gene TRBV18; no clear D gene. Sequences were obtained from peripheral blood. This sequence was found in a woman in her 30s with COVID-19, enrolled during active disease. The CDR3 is CASSPISMNTEAFF. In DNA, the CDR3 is TGTGCCAGCTCACCAATATCTATGAACACTGAAGCTTTCTTT.